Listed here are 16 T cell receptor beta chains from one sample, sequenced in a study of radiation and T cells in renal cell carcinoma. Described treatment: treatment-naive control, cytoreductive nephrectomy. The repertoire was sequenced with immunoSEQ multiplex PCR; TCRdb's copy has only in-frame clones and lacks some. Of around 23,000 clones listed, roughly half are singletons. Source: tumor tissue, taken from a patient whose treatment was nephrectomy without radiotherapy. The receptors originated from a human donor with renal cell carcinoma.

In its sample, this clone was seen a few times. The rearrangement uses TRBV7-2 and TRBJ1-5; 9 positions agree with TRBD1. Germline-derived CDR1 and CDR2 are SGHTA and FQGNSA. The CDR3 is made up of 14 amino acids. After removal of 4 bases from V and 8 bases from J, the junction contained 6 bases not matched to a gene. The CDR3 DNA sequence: TGTGCCAGCAGCTCGGGACAGGGCCCGAAGCCCCAGCATTTT. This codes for CASSSGQGPKPQHF.

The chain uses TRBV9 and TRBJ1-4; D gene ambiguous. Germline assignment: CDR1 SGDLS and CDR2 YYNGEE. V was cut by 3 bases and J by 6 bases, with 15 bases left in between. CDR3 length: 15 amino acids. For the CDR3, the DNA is TGTGCCAGCAGCGCCGGTGGGTTCGTCCATGAAAAACTGTTTTTT. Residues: CASSAGGFVHEKLFF.

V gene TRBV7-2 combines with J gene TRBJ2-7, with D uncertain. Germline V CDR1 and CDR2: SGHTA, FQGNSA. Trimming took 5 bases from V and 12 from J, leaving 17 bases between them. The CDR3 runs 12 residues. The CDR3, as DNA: TGTGCCAGCAGCCCTTTGGAGAGGATGCGGTACTTC. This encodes CASSPLERMRYF.

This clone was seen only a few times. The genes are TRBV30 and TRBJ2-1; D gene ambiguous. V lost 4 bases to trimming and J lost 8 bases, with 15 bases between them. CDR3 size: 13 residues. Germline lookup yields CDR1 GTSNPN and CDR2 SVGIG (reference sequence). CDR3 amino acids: CAWNLLTGDEQFF. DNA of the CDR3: TGTGCCTGGAATCTTCTTACGGGCGATGAGCAGTTCTTC.

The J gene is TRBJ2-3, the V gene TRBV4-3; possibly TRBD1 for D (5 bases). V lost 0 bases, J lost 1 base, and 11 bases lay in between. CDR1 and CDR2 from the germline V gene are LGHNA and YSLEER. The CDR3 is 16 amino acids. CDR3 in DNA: TGCGCCAGCAGCCAAGACTGGAAACAGGGCACAGATACGCAGTATTTT. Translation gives CASSQDWKQGTDTQYF.

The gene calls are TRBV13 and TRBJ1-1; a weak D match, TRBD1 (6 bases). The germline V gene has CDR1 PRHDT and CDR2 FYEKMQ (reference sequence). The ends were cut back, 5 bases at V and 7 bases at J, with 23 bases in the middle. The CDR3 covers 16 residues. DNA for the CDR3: TGTGCCAGCAGCAAACTCCTCCCAAGAACGACAGGTGAAGCTTTCTTT. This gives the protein CASSKLLPRTTGEAFF.

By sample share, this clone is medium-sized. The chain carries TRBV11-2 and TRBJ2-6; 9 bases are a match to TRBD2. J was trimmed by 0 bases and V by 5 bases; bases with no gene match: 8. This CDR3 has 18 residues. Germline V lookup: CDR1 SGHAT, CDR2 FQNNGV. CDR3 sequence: CASSALGGGASGANVLTF. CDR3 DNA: TGTGCCAGCAGCGCACTAGGCGGGGGGGCCTCTGGGGCCAACGTCCTGACTTTC.

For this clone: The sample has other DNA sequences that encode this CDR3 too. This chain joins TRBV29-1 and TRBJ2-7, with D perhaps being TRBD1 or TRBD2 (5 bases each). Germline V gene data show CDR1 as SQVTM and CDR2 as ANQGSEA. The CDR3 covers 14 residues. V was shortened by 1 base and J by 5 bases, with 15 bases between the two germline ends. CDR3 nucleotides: TGCAGCGTTGAAGGAGGTCAGGGAGCCAACGAGCAGTACTTC. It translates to CSVEGGQGANEQYF.

CDR3 in amino acids: CASSPRSGDIQYF. DNA of the CDR3: TGTGCCAGCAGCCCGAGGAGCGGCGACATTCAGTACTTC. The rearrangement links TRBV7-2 to TRBJ2-4, with D possibly matching TRBD2 (5 bases). The CDR3 extends over 13 amino acids. V lost 5 bases and J lost 8, with 13 bases in between. Germline-derived CDR1 and CDR2 are SGHTA and FQGNSA.

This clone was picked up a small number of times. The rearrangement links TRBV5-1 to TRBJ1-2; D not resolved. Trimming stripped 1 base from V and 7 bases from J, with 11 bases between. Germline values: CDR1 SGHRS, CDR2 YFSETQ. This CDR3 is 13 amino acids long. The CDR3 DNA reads TGCGCCAGCAGCTTGTCCGGGGAAAGTGGCTACACCTTC. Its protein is CASSLSGESGYTF.

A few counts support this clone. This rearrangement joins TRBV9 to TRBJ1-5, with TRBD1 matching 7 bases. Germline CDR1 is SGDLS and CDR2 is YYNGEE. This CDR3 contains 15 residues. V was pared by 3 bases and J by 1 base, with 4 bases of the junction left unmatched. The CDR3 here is CASSATGQSNQPQHF. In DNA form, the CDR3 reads TGTGCCAGCAGCGCTACGGGACAGAGCAATCAGCCCCAGCATTTT.

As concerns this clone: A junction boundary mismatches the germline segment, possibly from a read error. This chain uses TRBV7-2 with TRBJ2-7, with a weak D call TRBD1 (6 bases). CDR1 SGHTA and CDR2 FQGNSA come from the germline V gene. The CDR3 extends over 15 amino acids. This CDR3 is CASSQESTGTWEQYF. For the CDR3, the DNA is TGCGCCAGCAGCCAAGAGTCCACAGGGACCTGGGAGCAGTACTTC.

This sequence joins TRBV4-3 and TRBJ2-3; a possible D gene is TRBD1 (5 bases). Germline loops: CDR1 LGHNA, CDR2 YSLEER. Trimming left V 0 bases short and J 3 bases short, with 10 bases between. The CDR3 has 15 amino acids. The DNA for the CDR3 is TGCGCCAGCAGCCAAGAGGCCAGGGTAACAGATACGCAGTATTTT. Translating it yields CASSQEARVTDTQYF.

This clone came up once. CDR3 DNA: TGTGCCAGTAGACATGACAGGGCGCTCAATCAGCCCCAGCATTTT. Its translation is CASRHDRALNQPQHF. V gene TRBV19 combines with J gene TRBJ1-5; 7 bases agree with TRBD1. V shed 6 bases, J shed 3 bases, and the junction held 8 bases outside the gene matches. The CDR3 is 15 residues long. Germline V gene sequence: CDR1 LNHDA, CDR2 SQIVND (reference sequence). The entire variable domain, with the rest obtained from reference TRBV19 and TRBJ1-5, is as follows: DGGITQSPKYLFRKEGQNVTLSCEQNLNHDAMYWYRQDPGQGLRLIYYSQIVNDFQKGDIAEGYSVSREKKESFPLTVTSAQKNPTAFYLCASRHDRALNQPQHFGDGTRLSIL.

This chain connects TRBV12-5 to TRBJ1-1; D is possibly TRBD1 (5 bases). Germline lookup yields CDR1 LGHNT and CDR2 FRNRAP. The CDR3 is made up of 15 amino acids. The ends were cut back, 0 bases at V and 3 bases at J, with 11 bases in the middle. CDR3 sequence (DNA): TGTGCTAGTGGTTTGGTACGGGGGGTTTACACTGAAGCTTTCTTT. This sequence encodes CASGLVRGVYTEAFF.

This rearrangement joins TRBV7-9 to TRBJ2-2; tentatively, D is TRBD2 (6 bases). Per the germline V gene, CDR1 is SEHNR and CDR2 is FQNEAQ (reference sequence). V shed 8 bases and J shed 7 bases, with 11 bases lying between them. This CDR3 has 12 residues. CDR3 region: CASGGSRGELFF. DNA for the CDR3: TGTGCCAGCGGGGGGAGTCGCGGGGAGCTGTTTTTT.